The clone carrying this T cell receptor (beta chain) has only a few counts. Antigen specificity is unknown. These data come from a study of T-cell memory formation after mild COVID-19. The overall study: Among the donors, TCR clusters were largely specific to each donor.

In TCRdb, the 5' RACE reads were re-called with MiXCR into one record per CDR3 protein. The sample holds about 610,000 distinct CDR3 sequences, approximately 15% seen once. Germline-derived CDR1 and CDR2 are SGHDT and YYEEEE. The CDR3 extends over 15 amino acids. Trimming removed 1 base at V and 2 bases at J, with 10 bases between. Study-level findings and limits: Memory sampled before infection contained some responding clones, suggesting cross-reactive memory joined.

This TCR was recovered from an adult woman who had mild COVID-19 (a few samples of this study predate the infection). Cell type and time point are not known. The specimen sequenced was PBMCs or a T cell subset sorted from them (not recorded which). The gene calls are TRBV5-6 and TRBJ2-1, with unresolved D. The CDR3 is CASSLSLRPYNEQFF. CDR3 in DNA: TGTGCCAGCAGCTTGAGCCTCCGCCCCTACAATGAGCAGTTCTTC. The complete variable domain, with remaining parts taken from reference TRBV5-6 and TRBJ2-1, reads DAGVTQSPTHLIKTRGQQVTLRCSPKSGHDTVSWYQQALGQGPQFIFQYYEEEERQRGNFPDRFSGHQFPNYSSELNVNALLLGDSALYLCASSLSLRPYNEQFFGPGTRLTVL.